This entry concerns a single T cell receptor beta chain. Antigen specificity is unknown. This record belongs to a study of cytomegalovirus exposure and HLA in healthy donors. About the study: There were some 81 million unique TCRs (from HLA-typed donors) in an early data release. Study-level points and caveats: CMV serostatus alone was available as immune exposure information. The productive fraction for most TCR beta V segments was about 87% or about 30% in an earlier analysis.

From germline, CDR1 is ENHRY and CDR2 SYGVKD. The V and J ends lost 4 bases and 2 bases respectively, with 18 bases between them. The CDR3 consists of 16 residues. The PCR ran on 60 Vbeta and 13 Jbeta primers. Measured with immunoSEQ multiplex PCR; TCRdb has only the in-frame clones, and not every one. The sample holds 150,000 or so clones, 65% to 80% seen once. The receptor comes from a woman between 40 and 55 years old in good health and CMV-seronegative. The V call is TRBV10-3, the J call TRBJ2-7; D is ambiguous. Material: PBMCs. In DNA, the CDR3 is TGTGCCATCAGTGCCCCTTTGGGCACCGGAACCTACGAGCAGTACTTC. This translates into CAISAPLGTGTYEQYF.